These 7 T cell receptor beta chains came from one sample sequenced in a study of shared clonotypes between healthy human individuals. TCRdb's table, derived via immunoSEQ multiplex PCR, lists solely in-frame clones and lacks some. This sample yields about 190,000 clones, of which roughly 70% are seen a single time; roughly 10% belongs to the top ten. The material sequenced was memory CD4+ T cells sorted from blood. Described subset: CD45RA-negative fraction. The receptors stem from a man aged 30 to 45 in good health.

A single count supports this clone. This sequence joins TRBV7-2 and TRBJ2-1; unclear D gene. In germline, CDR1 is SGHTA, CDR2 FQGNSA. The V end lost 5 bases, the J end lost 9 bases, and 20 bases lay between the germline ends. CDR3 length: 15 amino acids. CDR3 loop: CASSLDSRYYSEQFF. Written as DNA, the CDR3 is TGTGCCAGCAGCCTCGACTCTCGATACTATAGTGAGCAGTTCTTC.

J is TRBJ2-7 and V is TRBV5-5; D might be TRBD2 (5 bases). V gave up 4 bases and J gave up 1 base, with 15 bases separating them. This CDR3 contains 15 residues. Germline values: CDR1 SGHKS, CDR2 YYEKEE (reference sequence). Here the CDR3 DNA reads TGTGCCAGCAGCCCCAGGAGCGGAGCTTCCTACGAGCAGTACTTC. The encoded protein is CASSPRSGASYEQYF.

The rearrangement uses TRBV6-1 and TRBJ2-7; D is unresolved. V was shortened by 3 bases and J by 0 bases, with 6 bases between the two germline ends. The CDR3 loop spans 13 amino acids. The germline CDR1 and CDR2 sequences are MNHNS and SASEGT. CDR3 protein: CASSDYGSYEQYF. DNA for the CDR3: TGTGCCAGCAGTGATTACGGCTCCTACGAGCAGTACTTC.

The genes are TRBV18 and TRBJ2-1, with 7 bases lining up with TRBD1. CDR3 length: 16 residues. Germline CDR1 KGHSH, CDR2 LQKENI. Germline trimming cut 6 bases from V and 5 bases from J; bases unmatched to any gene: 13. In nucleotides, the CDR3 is TGTGCCAGCTCTCTTAACAGGGGTTTTATTGACAATGAGCAGTTCTTC. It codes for CASSLNRGFIDNEQFF.

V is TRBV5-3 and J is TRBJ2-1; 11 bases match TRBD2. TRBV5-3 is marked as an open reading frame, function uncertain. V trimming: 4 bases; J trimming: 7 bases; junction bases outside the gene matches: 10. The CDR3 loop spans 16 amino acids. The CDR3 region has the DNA TGTGCCAGAAGCCAAAAGGTAGCGGGAGGGCATAATGAGCAGTTCTTC. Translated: CARSQKVAGGHNEQFF.

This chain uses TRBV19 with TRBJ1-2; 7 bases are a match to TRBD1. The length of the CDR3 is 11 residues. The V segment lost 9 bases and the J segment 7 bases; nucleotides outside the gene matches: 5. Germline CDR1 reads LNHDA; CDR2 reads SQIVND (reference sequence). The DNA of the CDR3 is TGTGCCAGCGGACAGGCGCTTGGCTACACCTTC. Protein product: CASGQALGYTF. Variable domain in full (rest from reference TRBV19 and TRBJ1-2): DGGITQSPKYLFRKEGQNVTLSCEQNLNHDAMYWYRQDPGQGLRLIYYSQIVNDFQKGDIAEGYSVSREKKESFPLTVTSAQKNPTAFYLCASGQALGYTFGSGTRLTVV.

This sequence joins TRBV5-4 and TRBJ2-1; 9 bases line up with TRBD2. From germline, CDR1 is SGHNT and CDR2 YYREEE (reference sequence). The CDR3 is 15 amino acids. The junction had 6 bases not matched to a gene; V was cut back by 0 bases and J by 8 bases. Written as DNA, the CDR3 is TGTGCCAGCAGCTTGGAGGGACTAGCTTTCCATGAGCAGTTCTTC. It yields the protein CASSLEGLAFHEQFF.